The following is a T cell receptor (beta chain) sequence with its context. It lacks a known antigen. Per-base quality was not reported, and no clone a single base away is much larger than it. The ViraFEST assay stimulated PBMC with viral peptide pools and then used TCR sequencing to identify antigen-specific CD4+ T cell clonotypes by expansion. After roughly 11 days of culture, CD4+ T cells were isolated with the EasySep CD4+ T cell isolation kit. Healthy vaccine recipients had no prior SARS-CoV-2 infection, confirmed by negative nucleocapsid antibodies before and after vaccination. Approximately 2 million PBMC per well were cultured in IMDM with around 5% human AB serum, 10 IU/ml IL-2 and gentamicin, plus 10 ug/ml peptides. Half of the culture medium was replaced with fresh IL-2-containing medium on days 3 and 7. Unless noted otherwise, every peptide stimulation condition was cultured in triplicate wells. PBMC were separated from whole blood using Ficoll-Paque Plus gradient centrifugation and were then either cryopreserved at -140C or used fresh. Overlapping peptide pools spanned the spike proteins of SARS-CoV-2 and the common cold coronaviruses HCoV-NL63, HCoV-OC43 and HCoV-229E. Genomic DNA was extracted from cultured CD4+ T cells with the QIAamp micro DNA kit.

This sample is drawn from a study of vaccination effects on CD4 cells after COVID-19 (dated by TCRdb to the early 2020s). Describing the broader study: Participants received two doses of either the BNT162b2 or the mRNA-1273 mRNA SARS-CoV-2 vaccine. SARS-CoV-2 spike-specific CD4+ TCR repertoires from before and after mRNA vaccination were compared in COVID-19 convalescent patients and in infection-naive vaccine recipients. The Oncomine TCR Beta short-read assay on an Illumina iSeq 100 was used to sequence cultures from other donors in the study. A total of some eleven COVID-19 convalescent patients and a handful of SARS-CoV-2-naive healthy vaccine recipients were included in the full study. Broader findings and caveats from the paper: Among healthy vaccine recipients, nearly all vaccine-induced clones were SARS-CoV-2 mono-reactive, and just 1 of 255 was cross-reactive with common cold coronaviruses. Clones induced by infection and clones induced by vaccination both contracted markedly at late timepoints after vaccination, which fits with T cell responses waning over time. The study was limited by a small number of convalescent patients, and early post-infection timepoints were lacking.

Library preparation used the immunoSEQ multiplex PCR assay. TCR beta CDR3 sequencing was performed on DNA from the cultured, isolated CD4+ T cells. The published analysis was carried out like this. The analysis removed non-productive TCR sequences, trimmed reads to the CDR3 region, and retained only CDR3s that were 7 or more amino acids long. Antigen-specific clonotypes were identified with the MANAFEST web app by comparing expansion in peptide wells against reference cultures. To count as positive, a clone had to show expansion at FDR<0.05 compared with the reference and with all other wells, an odds ratio above 5, and a frequency above 0.1% in two replicate wells. A clonotype was defined as cross-reactive if the clonotype was significantly expanded both in SARS-CoV-2 spike wells and in at least one common cold coronavirus spike condition. Levenshtein distance calculated with the stringdist R package was used to assess CDR3 similarity, and unrooted trees were constructed with ape in R 3.6.1. What TCRdb holds here is the immuneACCESS table cut down to in-frame rearrangements. Part of the clones is not present; checked against another copy, under half of the missing clones reflect an unresolved V gene, and the others are unexplained. V, J and clone size are taken as reported in that table, and D and trimming were inferred from the DNA itself. Counted in this sample were approximately 50,000 clones; about four fifths of them appeared once. The ten largest clones take up around 6% of the sample.

Reading from cysteine to phenylalanine, the CDR3 counts 15 amino acids. Only CDR3 DNA remains: 45 bases, in frame from the first base. From V the trimming removes 7 bases and from J it removes 3 bases, while the gene matches leave 11 bases of the junction unaccounted for. The germline V gene sets CDR1 to MDHEN and CDR2 to SYDVKM. The specimen comprised CD4+ T cells from PBMCs cultured with HCoV-OC43 spike peptides, sampled before COVID-19 vaccination. The sample's cell subset or site label, in plain terms: HCoV-OC43 spike overlapping peptide pool stimulation. This receptor was identified in a human donor who received a COVID-19 vaccine. The chain is assembled from TRBV28 and TRBJ1-1, with 7 central nucleotides matching TRBD1. The DNA sequence reads TGTGCCAGCATCCCAGGGGGGGGAATGGACACTGAAGCTTTCTTT. Its translation reads: CASIPGGGMDTEAFF.